The clone carrying this T cell receptor beta chain was seen at least ten times. The target antigen is unknown. TCRdb re-analysed the 5' RACE reads in MiXCR, keeping a single row per CDR3 protein. The sample contains approximately 50,000 distinct CDR3 sequences, about a tenth of which appear only once. This entry comes from a study of neurological immune-mediated disorders. General study findings and limits: None of the CDR3 amino acid sequences in expanded clones turned up in more than one subject, which points to private repertoires in all groups.

The specimen sequenced was PBMCs. The TCR was taken from a man aged 70-80 years with HTLV-1-associated myelopathy (HAM/TSP).

The CDR3: CSAPDSTGGGLSRSYEQYF. In DNA, the CDR3 is TGCAGTGCTCCAGACTCGACAGGGGGGGGTTTGAGTCGGTCCTACGAGCAGTACTTC. This rearrangement joins TRBV20-1 to TRBJ2-7; the match to TRBD1 covers 9 bases. Unmatched junction bases numbered 21, after V lost 5 bases and J lost 1 base. This CDR3 region has 19 residues. Germline assignment: CDR1 DFQATT and CDR2 SNEGSKA (reference sequence).